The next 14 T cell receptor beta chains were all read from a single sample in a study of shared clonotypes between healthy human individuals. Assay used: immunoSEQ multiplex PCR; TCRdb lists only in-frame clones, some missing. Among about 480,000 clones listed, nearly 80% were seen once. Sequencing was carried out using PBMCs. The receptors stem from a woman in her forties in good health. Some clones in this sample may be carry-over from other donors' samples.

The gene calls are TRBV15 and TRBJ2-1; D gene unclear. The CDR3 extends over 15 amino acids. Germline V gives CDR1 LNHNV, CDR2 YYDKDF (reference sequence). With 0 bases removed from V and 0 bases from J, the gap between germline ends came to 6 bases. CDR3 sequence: CATSREGYSYNEQFF. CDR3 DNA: TGTGCCACCAGCAGAGAGGGATACTCCTACAATGAGCAGTTCTTC. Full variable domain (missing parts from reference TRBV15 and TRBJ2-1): DAMVIQNPRYQVTQFGKPVTLSCSQTLNHNVMYWYQQKSSQAPKLLFHYYDKDFNNEADTPDNFQSRRPNTSFCFLDIRSPGLGDTAMYLCATSREGYSYNEQFFGPGTRLTVL.

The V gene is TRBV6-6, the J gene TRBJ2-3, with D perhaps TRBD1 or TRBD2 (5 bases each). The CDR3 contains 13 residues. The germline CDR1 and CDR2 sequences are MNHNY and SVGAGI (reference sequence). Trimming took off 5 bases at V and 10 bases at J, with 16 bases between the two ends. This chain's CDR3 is CASSRGPSPPQYF. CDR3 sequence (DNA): TGTGCCAGCAGTAGGGGACCCTCCCCCCCGCAGTATTTT.

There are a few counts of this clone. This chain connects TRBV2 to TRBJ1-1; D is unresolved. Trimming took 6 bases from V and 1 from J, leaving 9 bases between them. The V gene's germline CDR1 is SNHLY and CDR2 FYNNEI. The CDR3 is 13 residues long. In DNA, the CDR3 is TGTGCCAGCAGCTGGGAGGGGAACACTGAAGCTTTCTTT. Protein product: CASSWEGNTEAFF.

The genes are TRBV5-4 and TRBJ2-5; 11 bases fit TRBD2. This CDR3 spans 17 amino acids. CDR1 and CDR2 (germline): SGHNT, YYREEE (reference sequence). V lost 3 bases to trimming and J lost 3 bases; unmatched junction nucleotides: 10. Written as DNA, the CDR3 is TGTGCCAGCAGCTCCACTAGCGGGAGAGCTGGTAAAGAGACCCAGTACTTC. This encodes CASSSTSGRAGKETQYF.

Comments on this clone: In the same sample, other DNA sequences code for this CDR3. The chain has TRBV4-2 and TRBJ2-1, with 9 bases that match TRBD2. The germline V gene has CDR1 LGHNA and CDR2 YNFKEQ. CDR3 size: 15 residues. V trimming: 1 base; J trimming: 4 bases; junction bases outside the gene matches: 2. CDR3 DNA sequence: TGTGCCAGCAGCCAAGGACTAGCGGATTACAATGAGCAGTTCTTC. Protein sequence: CASSQGLADYNEQFF.

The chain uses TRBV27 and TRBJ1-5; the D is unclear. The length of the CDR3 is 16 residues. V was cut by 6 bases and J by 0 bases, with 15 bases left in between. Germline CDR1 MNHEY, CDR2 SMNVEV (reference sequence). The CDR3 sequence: CASRATYGYSNQPQHF. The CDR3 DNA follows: TGTGCCAGCAGAGCTACCTATGGGTATAGCAATCAGCCCCAGCATTTT.

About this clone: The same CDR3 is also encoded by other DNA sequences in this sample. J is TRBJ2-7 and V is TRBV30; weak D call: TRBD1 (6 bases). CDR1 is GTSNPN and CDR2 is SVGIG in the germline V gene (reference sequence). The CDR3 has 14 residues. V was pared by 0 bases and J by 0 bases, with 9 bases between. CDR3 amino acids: CAWSVRGSSYEQYF. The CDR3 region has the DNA TGTGCCTGGAGTGTAAGGGGGAGCTCCTACGAGCAGTACTTC.

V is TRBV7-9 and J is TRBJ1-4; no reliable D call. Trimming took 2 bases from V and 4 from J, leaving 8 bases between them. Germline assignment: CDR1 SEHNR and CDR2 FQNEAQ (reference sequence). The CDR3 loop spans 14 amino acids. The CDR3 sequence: CASSLSSYNEKLFF. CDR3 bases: TGTGCCAGCAGCTTATCCAGCTATAATGAAAAACTGTTTTTT. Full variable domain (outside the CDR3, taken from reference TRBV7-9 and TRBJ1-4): DTGVSQNPRHKITKRGQNVTFRCDPISEHNRLYWYRQTLGQGPEFLTYFQNEAQLEKSRLLSDRFSAERPKGSFSTLEIQRTEQGDSAMYLCASSLSSYNEKLFFGSGTQLSVL.

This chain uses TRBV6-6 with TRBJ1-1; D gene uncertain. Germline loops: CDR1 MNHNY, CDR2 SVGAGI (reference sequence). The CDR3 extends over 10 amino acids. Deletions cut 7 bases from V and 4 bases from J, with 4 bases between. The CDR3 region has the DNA TGTGCCAGCAAAGGCACTGAAGCTTTCTTT. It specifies CASKGTEAFF.

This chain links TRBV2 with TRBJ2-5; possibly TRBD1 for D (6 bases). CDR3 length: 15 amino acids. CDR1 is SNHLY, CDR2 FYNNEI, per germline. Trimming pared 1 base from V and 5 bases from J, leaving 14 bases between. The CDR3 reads CASSEGTARGETQYF. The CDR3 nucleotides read TGTGCCAGCAGTGAAGGGACAGCCAGAGGGGAGACCCAGTACTTC. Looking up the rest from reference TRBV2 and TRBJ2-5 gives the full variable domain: EPEVTQTPSHQVTQMGQEVILRCVPISNHLYFYWYRQILGQKVEFLVSFYNNEISEKSEIFDDQFSVERPDGSNFTLKIRSTKLEDSAMYFCASSEGTARGETQYFGPGTRLLVL.

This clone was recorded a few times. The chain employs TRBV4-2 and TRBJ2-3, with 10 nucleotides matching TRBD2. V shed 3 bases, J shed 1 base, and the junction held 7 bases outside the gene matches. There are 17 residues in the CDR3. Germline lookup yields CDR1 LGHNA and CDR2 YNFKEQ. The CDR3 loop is CASSQGLAGEGTDTQYF. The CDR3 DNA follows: TGTGCCAGCAGCCAGGGCCTAGCGGGAGAAGGCACAGATACGCAGTATTTT.

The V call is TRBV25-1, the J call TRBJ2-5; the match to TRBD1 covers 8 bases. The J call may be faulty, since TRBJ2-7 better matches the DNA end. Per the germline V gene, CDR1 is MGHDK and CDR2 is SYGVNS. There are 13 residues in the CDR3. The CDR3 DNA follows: TGTGCCAGCCGGGGACAGGCGGAATACGAGCAGTACTTC. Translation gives CASRGQAEYEQYF.

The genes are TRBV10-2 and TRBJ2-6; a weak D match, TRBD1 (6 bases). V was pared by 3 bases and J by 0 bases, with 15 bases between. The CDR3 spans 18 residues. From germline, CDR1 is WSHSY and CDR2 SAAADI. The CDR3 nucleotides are TGCGCCAGCAGTGACAACCGAGGACAGAACTCTGGGGCCAACGTCCTGACTTTC. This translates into CASSDNRGQNSGANVLTF.

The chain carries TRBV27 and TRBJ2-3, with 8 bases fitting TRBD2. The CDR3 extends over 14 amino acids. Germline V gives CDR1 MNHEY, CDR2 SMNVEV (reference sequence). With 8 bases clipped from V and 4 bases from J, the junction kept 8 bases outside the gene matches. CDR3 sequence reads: CASGLLADPDTQYF. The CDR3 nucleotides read TGTGCCAGCGGGTTACTAGCGGATCCAGATACGCAGTATTTT.